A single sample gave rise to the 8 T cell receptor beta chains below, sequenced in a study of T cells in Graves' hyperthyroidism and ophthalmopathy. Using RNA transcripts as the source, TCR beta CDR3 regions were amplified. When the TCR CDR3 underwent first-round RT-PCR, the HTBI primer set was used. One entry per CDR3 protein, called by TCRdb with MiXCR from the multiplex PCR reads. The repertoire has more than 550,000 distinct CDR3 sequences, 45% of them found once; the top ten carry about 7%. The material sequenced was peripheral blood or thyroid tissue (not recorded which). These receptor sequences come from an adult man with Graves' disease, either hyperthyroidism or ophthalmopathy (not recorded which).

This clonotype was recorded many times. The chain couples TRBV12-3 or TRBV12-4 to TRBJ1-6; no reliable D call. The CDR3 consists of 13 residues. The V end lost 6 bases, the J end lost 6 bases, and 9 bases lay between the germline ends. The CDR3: CASSPRANSPLHF. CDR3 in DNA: TGTGCCAGCAGCCCCCGGGCTAATTCACCCCTCCACTTT.

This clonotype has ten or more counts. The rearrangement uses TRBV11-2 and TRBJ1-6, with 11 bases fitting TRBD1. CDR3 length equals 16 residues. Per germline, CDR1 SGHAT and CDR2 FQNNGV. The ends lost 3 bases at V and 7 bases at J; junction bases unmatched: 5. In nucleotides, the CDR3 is TGTGCCAGCAGCTTTGGGACAGGGGGTTGGAATTCACCCCTCCACTTT. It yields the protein CASSFGTGGWNSPLHF.

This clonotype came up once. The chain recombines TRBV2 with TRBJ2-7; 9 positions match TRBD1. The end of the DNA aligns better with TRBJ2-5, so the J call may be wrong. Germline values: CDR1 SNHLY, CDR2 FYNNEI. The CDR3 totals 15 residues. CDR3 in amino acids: CASSETGGEWVTQYF. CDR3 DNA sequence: TGTGCCAGCAGTGAGACAGGGGGGGAGTGGGTGACCCAGTACTTC.

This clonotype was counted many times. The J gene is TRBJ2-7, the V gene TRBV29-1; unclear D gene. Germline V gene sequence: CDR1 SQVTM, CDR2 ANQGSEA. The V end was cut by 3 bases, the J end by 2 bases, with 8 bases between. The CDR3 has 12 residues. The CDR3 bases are TGCAGCGTTGAGACGGGCGCCTACGAGCAGTACTTC. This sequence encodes CSVETGAYEQYF.

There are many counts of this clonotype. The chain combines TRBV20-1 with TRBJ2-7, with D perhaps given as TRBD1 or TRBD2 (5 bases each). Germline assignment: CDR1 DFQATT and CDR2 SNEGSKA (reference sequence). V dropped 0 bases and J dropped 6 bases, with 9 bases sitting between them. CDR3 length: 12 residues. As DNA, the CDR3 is TGCAGTGCTAGAGATATCGGGGCCGAGCAGTACTTC. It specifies CSARDIGAEQYF.

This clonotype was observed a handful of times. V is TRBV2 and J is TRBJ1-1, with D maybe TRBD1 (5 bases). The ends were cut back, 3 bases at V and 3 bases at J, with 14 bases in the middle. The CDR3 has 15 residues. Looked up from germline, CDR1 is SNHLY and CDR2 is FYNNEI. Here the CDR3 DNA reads TGTGCCAGCAGTGAGTCCGGGACGGCCTACACTGAAGCTTTCTTT. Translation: CASSESGTAYTEAFF.

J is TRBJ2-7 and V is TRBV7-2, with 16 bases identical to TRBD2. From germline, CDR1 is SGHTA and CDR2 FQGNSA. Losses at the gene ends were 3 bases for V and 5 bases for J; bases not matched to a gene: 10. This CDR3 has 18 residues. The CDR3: CASSLGLAGGPPRDEQYF. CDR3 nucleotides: TGTGCCAGCAGCTTGGGACTAGCGGGAGGGCCACCCCGGGACGAGCAGTACTTC.

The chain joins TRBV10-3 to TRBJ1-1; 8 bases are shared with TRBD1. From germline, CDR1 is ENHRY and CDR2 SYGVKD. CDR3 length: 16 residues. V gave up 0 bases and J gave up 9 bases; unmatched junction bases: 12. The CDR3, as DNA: TGTGCCATCAGTGAGTCGAGTGGGACAGGAAATAACCAAGCTTTCTTT. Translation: CAISESSGTGNNQAFF.